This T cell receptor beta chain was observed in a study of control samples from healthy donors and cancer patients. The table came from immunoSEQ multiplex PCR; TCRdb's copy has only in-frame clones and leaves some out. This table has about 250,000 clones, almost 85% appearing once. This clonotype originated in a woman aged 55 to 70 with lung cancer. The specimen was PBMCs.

This CDR3 reads CASSLGALGELFF. DNA of the CDR3: TGTGCCAGCAGTTTGGGCGCGTTGGGGGAGCTGTTTTTT. The rearrangement uses TRBV28 and TRBJ2-2; D not resolved. CDR1 is MDHEN, CDR2 SYDVKM, per germline. V lost 3 bases and J lost 8, with 10 bases in between. CDR3 length equals 13 residues.